Presented here are 19 T cell receptor beta chains from one specimen sequenced in a study of low-dose radiotherapy and immunotherapy resistance in tumors. As to time point: before trial treatment. Alpha- and beta-chain coverage of first-strand cDNA came from TRAV- and TRBV-specific primers. Amplification of TCRs used a constant-region primer and V-primer adapter for about 18 PCR cycles. TCRdb reanalysed the reads using MiXCR and keeps one entry per CDR3 protein. The data hold 65,000 to 90,000 distinct CDR3 sequences, with over 15% observed a single time. The starting material was PBMCs, obtained before treatment. These TCRs come from a male donor with prostate cancer.

Ten or more counts support this clonotype. The rearrangement links TRBV28 to TRBJ2-7; TRBD1 is a possible D gene (5 bases). This CDR3 is 17 amino acids long. The germline gives CDR1 MDHEN, CDR2 SYDVKM. The V end was cut by 2 bases, the J end by 2 bases, with 19 bases between. The CDR3 spells CASSLLPPGLGAYEQYF. CDR3 DNA: TGTGCCAGCAGTTTACTCCCCCCGGGCCTAGGGGCCTACGAGCAGTACTTC.

The chain recombines TRBV7-2 with TRBJ2-5; D not certain. Looked up from germline, CDR1 is SGHTA and CDR2 is FQGNSA. This CDR3 is built from 13 residues. Trimming pared 2 bases from V and 7 bases from J, leaving 11 bases between. This CDR3 is CASSLSSAVTQYF. The CDR3 DNA follows: TGTGCCAGCAGCTTATCCTCGGCGGTGACCCAGTACTTC.

This clonotype was seen repeatedly, ten times or more. This CDR3 reads CASSYSTGTSPKYF. In DNA form, the CDR3 reads TGTGCCAGCAGTTACTCCACCGGGACTAGTCCTAAGTACTTC. The chain recombines TRBV6-5 with TRBJ2-7, with 8 bases aligning to TRBD2. This CDR3 comprises 14 residues. The V gene's germline CDR1 is MNHEY and CDR2 SVGAGI. The J segment lost 11 bases and the V segment lost 0 bases, leaving 9 bases of the junction unmatched.

The V gene is TRBV3-1, the J gene TRBJ2-5; D unresolved. The CDR3 totals 13 residues. V was pared by 4 bases and J by 5 bases, with 11 bases between. Germline V gives CDR1 LGHDT, CDR2 YNNKEL (reference sequence). CDR3 protein: CASSRVALETQYF. The CDR3 DNA sequence: TGTGCCAGCAGCCGAGTTGCGTTGGAGACCCAGTACTTC.

This clonotype was detected ten times or more. The chain is built from TRBV2 and TRBJ2-1; 9 bases line up with TRBD2. The CDR3 has 14 residues. Germline CDR1 SNHLY, CDR2 FYNNEI. The V gene end was trimmed by 8 bases and the J gene end by 0 bases; junction bases not matched to a gene: 2. For the CDR3, the DNA is TGTGCCAGCTCTAGCGGGGACTCCTACAATGAGCAGTTCTTC. Its translation: CASSSGDSYNEQFF.

This clonotype occurred many times. The chain joins TRBV12-3 or TRBV12-4 to TRBJ1-4; D not resolved. V was pared by 5 bases and J by 4 bases, with 8 bases between. CDR3 length equals 13 residues. DNA of the CDR3: TGTGCCAGCAGTCCAAGGAATAATGAAAAACTGTTTTTT. It yields the protein CASSPRNNEKLFF.

This clonotype was counted at least ten times. The rearrangement uses TRBV12-3 or TRBV12-4 and TRBJ1-5, with 8 bases that match TRBD1. V was pared by 3 bases and J by 2 bases, with 6 bases of the junction left unmatched. CDR3 length: 16 amino acids. In nucleotides, the CDR3 is TGTGCCAGCAGTTTGAGACAGGGACAGGGCAATCAGCCCCAGCATTTT. The encoded protein is CASSLRQGQGNQPQHF.

This clonotype has at least ten counts. V is TRBV6-6 and J is TRBJ2-5; D uncertain. The CDR3 loop spans 13 amino acids. The germline V and J ends were trimmed by 9 bases and 5 bases, with 16 bases remaining between them. Per germline, CDR1 MNHNY and CDR2 SVGAGI (reference sequence). This CDR3 is CARQTRSSETQYF. CDR3 DNA sequence: TGTGCCAGACAAACCCGGTCCTCGGAGACCCAGTACTTC.

Remarks on this clonotype: A single base is all that separates this from a far larger clone, so a read error is likely. V usage is TRBV5-3 and J usage is TRBJ1-1; a possible D gene is TRBD1 (6 bases). TRBV5-3 is flagged as an ORF with uncertain function. V lost 9 bases and J lost 1, with 16 bases in between. The CDR3 runs 14 residues. The CDR3 protein is CAISLTGRNTEAFF. The DNA for the CDR3 is TGTGCCATCAGCTTGACAGGAAGGAACACTGAAGCTTTCTTT.

The CDR3 reads CASSFRTSGVTNEQFF. The CDR3 nucleotides are TGCGCCAGCAGCTTCCGTACTAGCGGGGTGACCAATGAGCAGTTCTTC. The chain employs TRBV5-1 and TRBJ2-1, with TRBD2 matching over 10 bases. The junction had 8 bases not matched to a gene; V was cut back by 2 bases and J by 6 bases. The CDR3 consists of 16 residues. Germline V gene lookup returns CDR1 SGHRS and CDR2 YFSETQ.

As concerns this clonotype: Only one base separates this from a far larger clonotype, so it likely reflects a read error. The gene calls are TRBV5-1 and TRBJ2-4, with 7 bases that match TRBD2. With V trimmed by 1 base and J by 13 bases, 11 bases remained unmatched. The length of the CDR3 is 14 residues. Germline V gene lookup returns CDR1 SGHRS and CDR2 YFSETQ. In nucleotides, the CDR3 is TGCGCCAGCAGCTTGTCCCTAGCGGTGGATGAGCAGTACTTC. It translates to CASSLSLAVDEQYF.

This clonotype showed up many times. The chain is built from TRBV29-1 and TRBJ2-1; TRBD2 might be the D (6 bases). The CDR3 spans 11 residues. Per the germline V gene, CDR1 is SQVTM and CDR2 is ANQGSEA. Trimming pared 7 bases from V and 8 bases from J, leaving 12 bases between. The CDR3 nucleotides are TGCAGCGCCGCGGAGGGGCATGAGCAGTTCTTC. It specifies CSAAEGHEQFF.

There are many counts of this clonotype. The chain joins TRBV12-3 or TRBV12-4 to TRBJ2-2, with 8 bases lining up with TRBD2. The CDR3 has 14 residues. Trimming at V came to 6 bases and at J to 8 bases, leaving 8 bases not matched to a gene. CDR3 sequence: CASSGRRGGGELFF. The CDR3 nucleotides are TGTGCCAGCAGCGGACGTCGCGGGGGGGGGGAGCTGTTTTTT.

This clonotype was observed at least ten times. This chain connects TRBV7-2 to TRBJ1-5; no firm D call. Per the germline V gene, CDR1 is SGHTA and CDR2 is FQGNSA. This CDR3 spans 15 amino acids. V shed 2 bases and J shed 6 bases, with 14 bases lying between them. This CDR3 reads CASSLSASGRQPQHF. The CDR3 DNA sequence: TGTGCCAGCAGCTTAAGTGCGTCAGGTCGTCAGCCCCAGCATTTT. The full variable domain, in which reference TRBV7-2 and TRBJ1-5 provide the parts outside the CDR3, is GAGVSQSPSNKVTEKGKDVELRCDPISGHTALYWYRQSLGQGLEFLIYFQGNSAPDKSGLPSDRFSAERTGGSVSTLTIQRTQQEDSAVYLCASSLSASGRQPQHFGDGTRLSIL.

This clonotype showed up many times. This sequence joins TRBV7-2 and TRBJ2-5, with 10 bases lining up with TRBD2. The CDR3 runs to 15 residues. V was pared by 3 bases and J by 6 bases, with 7 bases of the junction left unmatched. The V gene's germline CDR1 is SGHTA and CDR2 FQGNSA. In DNA, the CDR3 is TGTGCCAGCAGCTTCTCCGGGACTAGCGCAAAGACCCAGTACTTC. Its protein product is CASSFSGTSAKTQYF.

This clonotype was counted at least ten times. The chain links TRBV5-6 to TRBJ1-5; D is uncertain. CDR1 and CDR2 from the germline V gene are SGHDT and YYEEEE. V was clipped by 3 bases and J by 1 base, with 11 bases between them. The CDR3 covers 15 residues. CDR3 nucleotide sequence: TGTGCCAGCAGCTCCCGCATAGTGAGCAATCAGCCCCAGCATTTT. The encoded protein is CASSSRIVSNQPQHF.

The sample holds many counts of this clonotype. The chain's CDR3 is CSASNVGGSSYEQYF. Here the CDR3 DNA reads TGCAGTGCTAGTAATGTTGGCGGGAGCTCCTACGAGCAGTACTTC. This sequence joins TRBV20-1 and TRBJ2-7; TRBD2 agrees at 7 bases. This CDR3 is 15 amino acids long. Trimming removed 3 bases from V and 0 bases from J; junction bases left unmatched: 8. Germline V gene data show CDR1 as DFQATT and CDR2 as SNEGSKA (reference sequence).

This clonotype was counted many times. This rearrangement joins TRBV20-1 to TRBJ2-7; TRBD2 agrees at 7 bases. CDR1 and CDR2 from the germline V gene are DFQATT and SNEGSKA (reference sequence). The J segment lost 4 bases and the V segment lost 2 bases, leaving 14 bases of the junction unmatched. The CDR3 is 16 residues long. CDR3 in DNA: TGCAGTGCTAGAAACCCCGGGGGGAGTCAACGGTACGAGCAGTACTTC. It specifies CSARNPGGSQRYEQYF.

This clonotype has a count of ten or more. CDR3 amino acids: CASTNWVGNSPLHF. CDR3 sequence (DNA): TGTGCCAGCACAAATTGGGTCGGGAATTCACCCCTCCACTTT. V usage is TRBV6-6 and J usage is TRBJ1-6, with D hard to call. The CDR3 is 14 amino acids. V was shortened by 7 bases and J by 7 bases, with 14 bases between the two germline ends. The germline gives CDR1 MNHNY, CDR2 SVGAGI (reference sequence).